This T cell receptor (beta chain) was captured in a study of blood T cell repertoires in COVID-19. As for the study in general: COVID-19 samples collected from the United States, Italy and Spain covered acute and convalescent phases. Sources were T cells, B-cell-depleted T cells, or PBMCs; the material itself was cDNA or gDNA.

In the source study's methods: By means of reference gene primer amplification, nucleated cell counts were estimated. Using immunoSEQ multiplex PCR, the repertoire was profiled, and TCRdb retains in-frame clones only, with some absent. D and trimming come from the DNA, and the V and J calls and clone size come from that table. The sample lists under 300,000 clones; roughly nine tenths were seen once. This clone was seen repeatedly, ten times or more. The germline V gene encodes CDR1 SEHNR and CDR2 FQNEAQ (reference sequence). With V trimmed by 3 bases and J by 7 bases, 2 bases remained unmatched. The CDR3 is 13 amino acids.

V usage is TRBV7-9 and J usage is TRBJ2-1; 8 bases agree with TRBD1. Input material: peripheral blood. The TCR originated in a woman aged 40 to 50 who had recovered from COVID-19. The CDR3 loop is CASSFRTGNEQFF. Written as DNA, the CDR3 is TGTGCCAGCAGCTTCCGGACAGGGAATGAGCAGTTCTTC.